Shown below are 13 T cell receptor beta chains from a single sample sequenced in a study of T cell repertoires in cytomegalovirus infection. TCRdb called the reads again in MiXCR, with one record for every CDR3 protein. The table has 600,000 to 800,000 distinct CDR3 sequences, 20% to 25% seen once; the top ten hold around 7.6%. The sequencing sample was made of CD8+ T cells from PBMCs. The receptors stem from a human donor in good health (CMV status not recorded). Some clones in this sample may be carry-over from other donors' samples.

The chain links TRBV6-6 to TRBJ2-2, with 9 positions matching TRBD2. The CDR3 is made up of 17 amino acids. V lost 5 bases and J lost 0; bases outside the gene matches: 7. Per the germline V gene, CDR1 is MNHNY and CDR2 is SVGAGI (reference sequence). In DNA, the CDR3 is TGTGCCAGCAGTGAGCCAGCGGGGGGACCGAACACCGGGGAGCTGTTTTTT. Amino acids: CASSEPAGGPNTGELFF.

This chain uses TRBV4-1 with TRBJ1-6; unclear D gene. Germline values: CDR1 MGHRA, CDR2 YSYEKL. The CDR3 consists of 15 residues. Trimming removed 1 base at V and 12 bases at J, with 16 bases between. CDR3 sequence: CASSQVEHSGVPLHF. DNA for the CDR3: TGCGCCAGCAGCCAAGTCGAACACTCCGGGGTACCCCTCCACTTT.

The chain uses TRBV5-6 and TRBJ2-7; TRBD2 matches 10 bases. The V and J ends lost 4 bases and 7 bases, in that order; junction bases with no gene match: 11. This CDR3 spans 15 amino acids. CDR1 is SGHDT, CDR2 YYEEEE, per germline. The CDR3 coding sequence is TGTGCCAGCAGCCCAGCAACTAGCGGGGCGGGGGAGCAGTACTTC. This gives the protein CASSPATSGAGEQYF.

This clonotype appeared many times. V usage is TRBV6-6 and J usage is TRBJ2-2; TRBD1 agrees at 11 bases. CDR1 is MNHNY, CDR2 SVGAGI, per germline (reference sequence). The CDR3 runs 16 residues. Losses at the gene ends were 6 bases for V and 6 bases for J; bases not matched to a gene: 9. CDR3 residues: CASSHPGQGASGELFF. DNA of the CDR3: TGTGCCAGCAGCCACCCAGGACAGGGGGCATCCGGGGAGCTGTTTTTT.

The chain has TRBV6-6 and TRBJ1-2; a weak D match, TRBD1 (5 bases). The CDR3 is made up of 15 amino acids. Germline V gene lookup returns CDR1 MNHNY and CDR2 SVGAGI (reference sequence). V was clipped by 2 bases and J by 0 bases, with 10 bases between them. Written as DNA, the CDR3 is TGTGCCAGCAGTTACGGGGGGGGAGCTAACTATGGCTACACCTTC. This codes for CASSYGGGANYGYTF.

The gene calls are TRBV6-6 and TRBJ2-1; no clear D gene. The CDR3 has 12 residues. The germline gives CDR1 MNHNY, CDR2 SVGAGI (reference sequence). The V and J ends lost 7 bases and 7 bases respectively, with 11 bases between them. The CDR3 spells CASTHKRNEQFF. The CDR3 region has the DNA TGTGCCAGCACCCACAAGAGAAATGAGCAGTTCTTC.

This clonotype was observed a handful of times. The chain couples TRBV29-1 to TRBJ1-1; TRBD1 might be the D (5 bases). Germline CDR1 and CDR2: SQVTM and ANQGSEA. The length of the CDR3 is 11 residues. The germline V and J ends were trimmed by 6 bases and 4 bases, with 9 bases remaining between them. CDR3 amino acids: CSVRRVTEAFF. Written as DNA, the CDR3 is TGCAGCGTCCGCAGGGTCACTGAAGCTTTCTTT.

Points on this clonotype: A much larger clone sits a single nucleotide away, making a read error possible. The rearrangement joins TRBV7-9 to TRBJ2-7, with D possibly matching TRBD2 (8 bases). Per germline, CDR1 SEHNR and CDR2 FQNEAQ (reference sequence). V was pared by 10 bases and J by 2 bases, with 21 bases between. The CDR3 has 15 residues. CDR3 in DNA: TGTGCCAACAGGGGAGGACTAGCCGACCCCTACGAGCAGTACTTC. It is translated as CANRGGLADPYEQYF.

The gene calls are TRBV6-2 or TRBV6-3 and TRBJ2-5; TRBD1 matches 8 bases. The CDR3 consists of 13 residues. Germline V CDR1 and CDR2: MNHEY, SVGEGT. V gave up 6 bases and J gave up 0 bases; unmatched junction bases: 0. DNA for the CDR3: TGTGCCAGCAGGGACAGGGACCAAGAGACCCAGTACTTC. Its translation: CASRDRDQETQYF.

The chain links TRBV2 to TRBJ2-3, with D possibly TRBD2 on 5 matching bases. The CDR3 extends over 14 amino acids. Germline-derived CDR1 and CDR2 are SNHLY and FYNNEI. V lost 3 bases and J lost 4, with 11 bases in between. CDR3 region: CASSDSGEADTQYF. In nucleotides, the CDR3 is TGTGCCAGCAGTGACAGCGGAGAGGCAGATACGCAGTATTTT.

The CDR3 region has the DNA TGCAGCGTTGAAGATCGACGGGAGACCCAGTACTTC. It yields the protein CSVEDRRETQYF. The chain links TRBV29-1 to TRBJ2-5; unclear D gene. The CDR3 spans 12 residues. Germline CDR1 and CDR2: SQVTM and ANQGSEA. Trimming removed 0 bases at V and 5 bases at J, with 7 bases between.

This clonotype has more than one count but fewer than ten. V and J are TRBV6-5 and TRBJ1-5; no definite D call. Deletions cut 0 bases from V and 4 bases from J, with 10 bases between. Germline V lookup: CDR1 MNHEY, CDR2 SVGAGI. The CDR3 length is 15 residues. Here the CDR3 DNA reads TGTGCCAGCAGTTACTCGTTGGCGGGGAATCAGCCCCAGCATTTT. It specifies CASSYSLAGNQPQHF.

This clonotype was found many times. The gene calls are TRBV7-2 and TRBJ2-3; D is uncertain. Trimming took 3 bases from V and 2 from J, leaving 9 bases between them. This CDR3 is built from 14 residues. Germline CDR1 and CDR2: SGHTA and FQGNSA. The CDR3 nucleotides read TGTGCCAGCAGCTTCAGACCACCCACAGATACGCAGTATTTT. Translating gives CASSFRPPTDTQYF.